This T cell receptor (beta chain) was identified during a study of shared clonotypes between healthy human individuals. Study-wide background: Used for every donor were three CD4 naive, three CD4 memory, two CD8 naive and one CD8 memory plate.

Study observations and caveats: Shared clonotypes across all four donors exceeded non-shared ones in generation probability.

V lost 5 bases to trimming and J lost 4 bases, with 9 bases between them. This CDR3 has 13 residues. Germline V gives CDR1 MDHEN, CDR2 SYDVKM. On this clone itself: As yet, its antigen is unknown.

Per sorted-subset replicate PCR, input was approximately 0.2 ug DNA, representing around 30,000 T cell genomes. Sequencing was performed with immunoSEQ multiplex PCR; in TCRdb, only in-frame clones are kept and a portion is missing. The data show approximately 1,500,000 clones, nearly 99% seen once. This sequence joins TRBV28 and TRBJ1-5; D is uncertain. Material: naive CD4+ T cells sorted from blood. Subset described: CD45RA+ positively selected. The clonotype originates from a man in his thirties or forties in good health. The CDR3 spells CASSTLGNQPQHF. The DNA for the CDR3 is TGTGCCAGCAGTACCTTAGGGAATCAGCCCCAGCATTTT.